This entry lists 4 T cell receptor beta chains sequenced from one sample in a study of T cell responses to AZD1222 COVID-19 vaccine (TCRdb year 2021). Receptor libraries were prepared by the immunoSEQ multiplex PCR assay. TCRdb carries this immuneACCESS record with in-frame sequences only. Its versions omit some clonotypes, under half of them owing to an unresolved V gene in the studies checked, with the rest unexplained. The sample table holds approximately 130,000 clones, of which roughly 90% were seen once. The ten largest clones represent more than 5.5% of the sample. Sample time point, as interpreted from the label and publication: about 28 days (+/-7) after the second vaccine dose. Sequenced material: peripheral blood, taken 28 days after the second AZD1222 dose. Receptor source: an adult who received the AZD1222 COVID-19 vaccine.

The chain uses TRBV7-3 and TRBJ2-5; 9 positions match TRBD2. V lost 5 bases and J lost 4; bases outside the gene matches: 5. CDR1 is SGHTA and CDR2 is FQGTGA in the germline V gene. This CDR3 has 14 amino acids. The CDR3 sequence is CASSLQTSGETQYF. Here the CDR3 DNA reads TGTGCCAGCAGCCTCCAGACTAGCGGAGAGACCCAGTACTTC.

This CDR3 is CSVEGRASGNEQYF. The CDR3 DNA is TGCAGCGTTGAAGGGAGGGCTAGCGGGAACGAGCAGTACTTC. The chain links TRBV29-1 to TRBJ2-7; 9 nucleotides match TRBD2. Germline loops: CDR1 SQVTM, CDR2 ANQGSEA. The CDR3 contains 14 residues. V was clipped by 1 base and J by 5 bases; unmatched bases: 6.

V gene TRBV19 combines with J gene TRBJ1-1; no clear D. Germline V gene data show CDR1 as LNHDA and CDR2 as SQIVND (reference sequence). V shed 7 bases and J shed 1 base, with 10 bases lying between them. This CDR3 comprises 13 residues. CDR3 protein: CASISARNTEAFF. Written as DNA, the CDR3 is TGTGCCAGTATCTCCGCCCGGAACACTGAAGCTTTCTTT.

The chain has TRBV3-1 (or the pseudogene TRBV3-2) and TRBJ2-7; D call uncertain. The germline CDR1 and CDR2 sequences are LGHDT and YNNKEL (reference sequence). The CDR3 runs to 12 residues. The V end was cut by 2 bases, the J end by 4 bases, with 6 bases between. This CDR3 reads CASSQSRYEQYF. CDR3 DNA sequence: TGTGCCAGCAGCCAATCCAGGTACGAGCAGTACTTC.